The entry below describes one T cell receptor beta chain. The sample is drawn from a study of T cell responses to AZD1222 COVID-19 vaccine. The V end was cut by 5 bases, the J end by 2 bases, with 15 bases between. CDR3 size: 16 residues. The germline V gene encodes CDR1 LNHDA and CDR2 SQIVND (reference sequence). Repertoires were generated with immunoSEQ multiplex PCR, while TCRdb's copy carries only in-frame clones and drops some. The sample consists of about 120,000 clones, about 92% of them appearing once. The source was peripheral blood, collected on day 0 of AZD1222 vaccination. The V call is TRBV19, the J call TRBJ2-2; D remains unclear. The TCR originated in an adult in good health. CDR3 nucleotides: TGTGCCAGTAGTGGAACTACCAGGATAAACACCGGGGAGCTGTTTTTT. This gives the protein CASSGTTRINTGELFF.